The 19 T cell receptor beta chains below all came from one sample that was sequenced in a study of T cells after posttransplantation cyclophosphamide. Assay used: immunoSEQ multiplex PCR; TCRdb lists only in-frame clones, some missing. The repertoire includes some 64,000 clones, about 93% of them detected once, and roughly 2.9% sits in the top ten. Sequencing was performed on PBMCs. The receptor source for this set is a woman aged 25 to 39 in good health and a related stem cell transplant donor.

The CDR3: CASSDGTGKHEQYF. The CDR3 DNA follows: TGCGCCAGCAGTGATGGGACAGGGAAGCACGAGCAGTACTTC. V is TRBV10-2 and J is TRBJ2-7; 9 nucleotides align to TRBD1. The V gene's germline CDR1 is WSHSY and CDR2 SAAADI. This CDR3 contains 14 residues. V shed 3 bases, J shed 5 bases, and the junction held 5 bases outside the gene matches.

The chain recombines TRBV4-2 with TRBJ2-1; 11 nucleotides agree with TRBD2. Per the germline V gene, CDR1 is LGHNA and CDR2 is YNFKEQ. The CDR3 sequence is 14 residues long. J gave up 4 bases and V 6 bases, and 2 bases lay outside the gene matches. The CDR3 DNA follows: TGTGCCAGCAGGACTAGCGGGGTATACAATGAGCAGTTCTTC. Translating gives CASRTSGVYNEQFF.

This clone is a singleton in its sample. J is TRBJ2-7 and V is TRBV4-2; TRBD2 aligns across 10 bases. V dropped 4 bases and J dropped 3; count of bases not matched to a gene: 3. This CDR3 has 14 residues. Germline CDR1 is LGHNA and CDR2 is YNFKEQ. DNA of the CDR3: TGTGCCAGCAGCCGTAGCGGGGGGTTCTACGAGCAGTACTTC. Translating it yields CASSRSGGFYEQYF.

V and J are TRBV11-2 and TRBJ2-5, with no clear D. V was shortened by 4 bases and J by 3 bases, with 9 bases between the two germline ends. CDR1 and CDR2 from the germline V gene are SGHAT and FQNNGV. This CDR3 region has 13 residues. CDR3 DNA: TGTGCCAGCAGCTCCACCAGGAAAGAGACCCAGTACTTC. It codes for CASSSTRKETQYF.

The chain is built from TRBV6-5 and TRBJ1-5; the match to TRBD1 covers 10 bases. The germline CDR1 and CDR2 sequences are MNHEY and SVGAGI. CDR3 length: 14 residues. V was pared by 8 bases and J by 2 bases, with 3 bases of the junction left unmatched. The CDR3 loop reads CASRDRGGNQPQHF. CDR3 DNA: TGTGCCAGCCGGGACAGGGGCGGCAATCAGCCCCAGCATTTT.

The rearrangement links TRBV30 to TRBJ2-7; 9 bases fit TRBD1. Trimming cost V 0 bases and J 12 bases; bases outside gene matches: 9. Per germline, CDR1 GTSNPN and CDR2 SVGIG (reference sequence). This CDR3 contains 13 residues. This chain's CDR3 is CAWSVPGRDRVYF. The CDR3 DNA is TGTGCCTGGAGTGTACCTGGCCGGGACAGGGTGTACTTC.

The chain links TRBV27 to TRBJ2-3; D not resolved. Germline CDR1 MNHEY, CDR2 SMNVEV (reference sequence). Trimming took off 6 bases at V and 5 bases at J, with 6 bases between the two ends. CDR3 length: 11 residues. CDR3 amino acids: CASSTLDTQYF. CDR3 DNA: TGTGCCAGCAGCACGCTAGATACGCAGTATTTT.

The CDR3 loop reads CASSLVQNNEQFF. As DNA, the CDR3 is TGTGCCAGCAGCTTAGTACAGAACAATGAGCAGTTCTTC. This chain joins TRBV5-4 and TRBJ2-1; D is ambiguous. The CDR3 is 13 amino acids. Germline values: CDR1 SGHNT, CDR2 YYREEE (reference sequence). Trimming left V 2 bases short and J 5 bases short, with 8 bases between.

The CDR3 region is CASSLQQGRYEQYF. The CDR3 region has the DNA TGTGCCAGCAGCTTACAGCAGGGACGCTACGAGCAGTACTTC. The rearrangement joins TRBV7-2 to TRBJ2-7, with D perhaps given as TRBD1 or TRBD2 (5 bases each). V was shortened by 2 bases and J by 3 bases, with 11 bases between the two germline ends. Looked up from germline, CDR1 is SGHTA and CDR2 is FQGNSA. This CDR3 has 14 amino acids.

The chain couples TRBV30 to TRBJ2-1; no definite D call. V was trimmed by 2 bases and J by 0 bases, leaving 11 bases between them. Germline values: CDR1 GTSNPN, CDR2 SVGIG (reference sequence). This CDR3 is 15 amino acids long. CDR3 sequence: CAWSRISSSYNEQFF. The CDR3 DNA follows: TGTGCCTGGAGTCGGATTAGTTCCTCCTACAATGAGCAGTTCTTC.

For the CDR3, the DNA is TGCAGTGCTACTAGGACTGAAGCTTTCTTT. It translates to CSATRTEAFF. V and J are TRBV20-1 and TRBJ1-1; no definite D call. Germline assignment: CDR1 DFQATT and CDR2 SNEGSKA (reference sequence). V was trimmed by 4 bases and J by 5 bases, leaving 5 bases between them. The CDR3 totals 10 residues.

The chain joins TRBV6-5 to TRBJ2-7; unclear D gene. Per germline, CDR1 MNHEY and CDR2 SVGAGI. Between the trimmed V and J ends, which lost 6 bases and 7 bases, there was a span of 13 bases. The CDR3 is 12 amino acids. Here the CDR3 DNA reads TGTGCCAGCAGGGAAATGCTGGGAGAGCAGTACTTC. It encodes CASREMLGEQYF.

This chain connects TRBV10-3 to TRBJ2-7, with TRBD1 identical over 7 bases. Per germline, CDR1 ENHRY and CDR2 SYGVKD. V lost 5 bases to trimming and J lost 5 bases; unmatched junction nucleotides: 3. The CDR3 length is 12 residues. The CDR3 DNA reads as TGTGCCATCAGTAGACAGGGAGACGAGCAGTACTTC. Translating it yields CAISRQGDEQYF.

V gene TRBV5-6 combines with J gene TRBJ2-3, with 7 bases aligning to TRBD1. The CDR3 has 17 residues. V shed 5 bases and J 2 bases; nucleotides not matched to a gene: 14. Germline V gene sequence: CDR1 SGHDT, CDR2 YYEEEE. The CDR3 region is CASRRADRGLITDTQYF. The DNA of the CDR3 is TGTGCCAGCAGGAGGGCTGATAGGGGGCTTATCACAGATACGCAGTATTTT.

Here the CDR3 DNA reads TGTGCCAGCAGTCCGGGGGGTAGCGGGGGGTTCTCCTACAATGAGCAGTTCTTC. As protein: CASSPGGSGGFSYNEQFF. The rearrangement uses TRBV5-4 and TRBJ2-1, with 10 bases fitting TRBD2. The CDR3 runs to 18 residues. Germline CDR1 is SGHNT and CDR2 is YYREEE (reference sequence). J was trimmed by 0 bases and V by 5 bases; bases with no gene match: 11.

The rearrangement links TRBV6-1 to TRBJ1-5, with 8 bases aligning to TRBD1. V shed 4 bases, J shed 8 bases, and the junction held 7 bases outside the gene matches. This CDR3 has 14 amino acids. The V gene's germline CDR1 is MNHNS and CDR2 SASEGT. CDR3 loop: CASSAQGATEPQHF. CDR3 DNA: TGTGCCAGCAGTGCTCAGGGGGCGACGGAGCCCCAGCATTTT.

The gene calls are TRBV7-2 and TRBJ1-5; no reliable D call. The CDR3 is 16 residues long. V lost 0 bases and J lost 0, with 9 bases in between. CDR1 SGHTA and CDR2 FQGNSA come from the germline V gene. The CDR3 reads CASSLAYDYSNQPQHF. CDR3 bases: TGTGCCAGCAGCTTAGCATACGATTATAGCAATCAGCCCCAGCATTTT.

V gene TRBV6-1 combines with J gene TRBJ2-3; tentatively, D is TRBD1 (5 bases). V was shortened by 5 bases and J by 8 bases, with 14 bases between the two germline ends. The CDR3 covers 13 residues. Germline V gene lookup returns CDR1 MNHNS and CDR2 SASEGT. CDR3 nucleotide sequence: TGTGCCAGCAGTTCCCCGTACAGGAGTACGCAGTATTTT. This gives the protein CASSSPYRSTQYF.

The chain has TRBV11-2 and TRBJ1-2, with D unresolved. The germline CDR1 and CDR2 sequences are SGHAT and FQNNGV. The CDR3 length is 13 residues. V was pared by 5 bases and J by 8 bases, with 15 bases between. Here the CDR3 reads CASSPLVSGGYTF. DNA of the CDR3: TGTGCCAGCAGCCCCCTGGTATCTGGGGGCTACACCTTC. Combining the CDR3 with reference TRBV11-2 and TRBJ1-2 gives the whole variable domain EAGVAQSPRYKIIEKRQSVAFWCNPISGHATLYWYQQILGQGPKLLIQFQNNGVVDDSQLPKDRFSAERLKGVDSTLKIQPAKLEDSAVYLCASSPLVSGGYTFGSGTRLTVV.